Listed below are T cell receptor beta chains from one sample, sequenced in a study of cytomegalovirus exposure and HLA in healthy donors. Clones were sequenced by immunoSEQ multiplex PCR, and TCRdb holds only the in-frame ones, with some missing. This table has under 150,000 clones, more than 75% appearing once. Sequencing was performed on PBMCs. Source of these receptors: a male donor in good health and CMV-seronegative. The CDR3 runs from the conserved cysteine through the conserved F or W. D genes are given only for firm matches. Not all rows give a size; the values are once, few, many and, for expanded clones, a class.

d_call	clone_size	v_call	j_call	cdr3_nt	cdr3_aa
TRBD1	few	TRBV5-8	TRBJ2-3	TGTGCCAGCAGCCATACAGGGGTTGGGACAGATACGCAGTATTTT	CASSHTGVGTDTQYF
NA	NA	TRBV19	TRBJ2-2	TGTGCCAGTAGTATGTACGGGTCCTCCGGGGAGCTGTTTTTT	CASSMYGSSGELFF
NA	once	TRBV4-1	TRBJ1-2	TGCGCCAGCAGCCCCGGCCCAGGGGTTAGAGGCGGCTACACCTTC	CASSPGPGVRGGYTF
NA	NA	TRBV11-2	TRBJ1-4	TGTGCCAGCAGCATGTACAGAACCGAAAAACTGTTTTTT	CASSMYRTEKLFF
NA	once	TRBV4-1	TRBJ2-7	TGCGCCAGCAGCCCTTATCAGGGGAGCGAGCAGTACTTC	CASSPYQGSEQYF
NA	NA	TRBV2	TRBJ2-5	TGTGCCAGCACAGGGAATTACCAAGAGACCCAGTACTTC	CASTGNYQETQYF
NA	NA	TRBV11-1	TRBJ2-7	TGTGCCAGCAGCTCAATCCCCCAGGGCGGTTACGAGCAGTACTTC	CASSSIPQGGYEQYF
TRBD1	NA	TRBV7-6	TRBJ2-7	TGTGCCAGCAGCTTAGTTGCTGGGGACAGGGAGGGCTCCTACGAGCAGTACTTC	CASSLVAGDREGSYEQYF
TRBD2	NA	TRBV27	TRBJ2-3	TGTGCCAGCAGTTTATTAACCCTGGGACTAGCGGGGGCTCGCGATACGCAGTATTTT	CASSLLTLGLAGARDTQYF
NA	NA	TRBV5-8	TRBJ2-3	TGTGCCAGCAGGAGAGGCACAGATACGCAGTATTTT	CASRRGTDTQYF
NA	NA	TRBV19	TRBJ2-7	TGTGCCAGTAGTATAGAGGAGGGGTACGAGCAGTACTTC	CASSIEEGYEQYF
TRBD1	NA	TRBV6-5	TRBJ1-1	TGTGCCAGCAGTTACTCGCCAGGGGGAAGGACTGAAGCTTTCTTT	CASSYSPGGRTEAFF
NA	NA	TRBV9	TRBJ1-1	TGTGCCAGCAGCGCCTATAATGAGTTGAACACTGAAGCTTTCTTT	CASSAYNELNTEAFF
TRBD2	few	TRBV29-1	TRBJ2-1	TGCAGCGTCCCTCACCCCGTCCTAGCGGGGTACTACAATGAGCAGTTCTTC	CSVPHPVLAGYYNEQFF
NA	NA	TRBV28	TRBJ1-1	TGTGCCGCACAACAGGGGAACACTGAAGCTTTCTTT	CAAQQGNTEAFF
NA	NA	TRBV15	TRBJ1-1	TGTGCCACCAGCAGTGCTCCCCTCAGGATCACTGAAGCTTTCTTT	CATSSAPLRITEAFF
TRBD1	few	TRBV5-1	TRBJ2-7	TGCGCCAGCAGCTTAACAGGGGATCCATCCTACGAGCAGTACTTC	CASSLTGDPSYEQYF
TRBD1	NA	TRBV10-3	TRBJ1-4	TGTGCCATCAGCCCGACAGGGGGCCGGGAAAAACTGTTTTTT	CAISPTGGREKLFF
NA	NA	TRBV18	TRBJ1-1	TGTGCCAGCTCACTCACGACGGGGAGGAACACTGAAGCTTTCTTT	CASSLTTGRNTEAFF
NA	NA	TRBV7-3	TRBJ1-1	TGTGCCAGCAGCTCGGTCTCAAGATCTGAAGCTTTCTTT	CASSSVSRSEAFF
NA	NA	TRBV19	TRBJ1-3	TGTGCCAGTAGTATAATGGGGGCCTATGGAAACACCATATATTTT	CASSIMGAYGNTIYF
NA	NA	TRBV10-3	TRBJ1-5	TGTGCCATCAGTGAGTCGCGACAGAGCAATCAGCCCCAGCATTTT	CAISESRQSNQPQHF
NA	NA	TRBV25-1	TRBJ2-6	TGTGCCAGCAGAAGAGAGAGCTCTGGGGCCAACGTCCTGACTTTC	CASRRESSGANVLTF
TRBD2	NA	TRBV19	TRBJ2-7	TGTGCCAGTAGTCCAGCGGGGTACGAGCAGTACTTC	CASSPAGYEQYF
NA	few	TRBV28	TRBJ1-1	TGTGCCAGCAGTTTAACAGGATCGAACACTGAAGCTTTCTTT	CASSLTGSNTEAFF
TRBD1	NA	TRBV5-1	TRBJ1-2	TGCGCCAGCAGCTTAGGGGACAGGGGTAACTATGGCTACACCTTC	CASSLGDRGNYGYTF
TRBD1	NA	TRBV28	TRBJ2-7	TGTGCCAGCAGTGCCGCCGGGACAGGGTCCTACGAGCAGTACTTC	CASSAAGTGSYEQYF
NA	NA	TRBV25-1	TRBJ1-3	TGTGCCAGCACCACCGAGGCAGGAAACACCATATATTTT	CASTTEAGNTIYF
NA	NA	TRBV5-6	TRBJ2-5	TGTGCCAGCAGCCAGGTAGGGGGAGAGACCCAGTACTTC	CASSQVGGETQYF
NA	NA	TRBV7-2	TRBJ2-7	TGTGCCAGCAGCAAAGGCCTAGGCTCCTACGAGCAGTACTTC	CASSKGLGSYEQYF
NA	NA	TRBV10-1	TRBJ2-1	TGCGCCAACCCCGGAGTTGAGCTTACAAGTTCCTACAATGAGCAGTTCTTC	CANPGVELTSSYNEQFF
NA	NA	TRBV10-3	TRBJ1-6	TGTGCCATCAGTGAGGGACATTCCTATAATTCACCCCTCCACTTT	CAISEGHSYNSPLHF
NA	NA	TRBV5-1	TRBJ1-6	TGCGCCAGCAAGCGCGGCACGTCGCCTAATTCACCCCTCCACTTT	CASKRGTSPNSPLHF
NA	NA	TRBV28	TRBJ2-3	TGTGCCAGCAGTTTAAGGACAGCCTATACAGATACGCAGTATTTT	CASSLRTAYTDTQYF
NA	NA	TRBV25-1	TRBJ2-6	TGTGCCACCCAGGAAGATTTTGGGGCCAACGTCCTGACTTTC	CATQEDFGANVLTF
TRBD1	NA	TRBV2	TRBJ2-5	TGTGCCAGCCTCACGACAGGGAGAGAGACCCAGTACTTC	CASLTTGRETQYF
TRBD1	NA	TRBV18	TRBJ1-6	TGTGCCAGCTCACCATGGCCCGGGACAGGGACCGATAATTCACCCCTCCACTTT	CASSPWPGTGTDNSPLHF
TRBD2	NA	TRBV5-1	TRBJ2-5	TGCGCCAGCACCCCTCCGGGGGGCCAAGAGACCCAGTACTTC	CASTPPGGQETQYF
NA	NA	TRBV5-5	TRBJ1-2	TGTGCCAGCAGCTTGGATCTCGGTGTTGGCTACACCTTC	CASSLDLGVGYTF
TRBD2	once	TRBV28	TRBJ2-7	TGTGCCAGCAGTTTAGGCGGGGGGAATCTCTACGAGCAGTACTTC	CASSLGGGNLYEQYF
TRBD2	NA	TRBV6-6	TRBJ2-7	TGTGCCAGCAGTTATTCGGGGGGGGGCGAGCAGTACTTC	CASSYSGGGEQYF
TRBD1	NA	TRBV6-1	TRBJ2-1	TGTGCCAGCAGTCGGGACAGGGTCGACAATGAGCAGTTCTTC	CASSRDRVDNEQFF
NA	NA	TRBV11-1	TRBJ1-1	TGTGCCAGCAGCCAAGCCAACACTGAAGCTTTCTTT	CASSQANTEAFF
NA	NA	TRBV5-1	TRBJ2-2	TGCGCCAGCAGCCCGACGGGTAACACCGGGGAGCTGTTTTTT	CASSPTGNTGELFF
TRBD1	NA	TRBV5-4	TRBJ1-6	TGTGCCAGCAGCTTGGGGGGACAGCCGAAAAATTCACCCCTCCACTTT	CASSLGGQPKNSPLHF
TRBD1	NA	TRBV19	TRBJ1-2	TGTGCCACCTCACCCAACAGGGGAGACTATGGCTACACTTTC	CATSPNRGDYGYTF
TRBD2	NA	TRBV7-3	TRBJ2-1	TGTGCCAGCAGCCCCGGGGGGGCCGGGGCCAATGAGCAGTTCTTC	CASSPGGAGANEQFF
TRBD2	NA	TRBV4-3	TRBJ2-3	TGCGCCAGCAGCCCGGGCGCGGGGGGGCCGGTCGGCACAGATACGCAGTATTTT	CASSPGAGGPVGTDTQYF
TRBD2	NA	TRBV2	TRBJ2-1	TGTGCCACCACCTCCGGGACTAGCCCCGACAATGAGCAGTTCTTC	CATTSGTSPDNEQFF
TRBD1	NA	TRBV11-2	TRBJ1-2	TGTGCCAGCAGCTTAGGCGGACAGGGTCGGGGCTATGGCTACACCTTC	CASSLGGQGRGYGYTF
TRBD1	few	TRBV14	TRBJ2-2	TGTGCCAGCAGCCAAGGGGGCTGGGACAGATCGAACACCGGGGAGCTGTTTTTT	CASSQGGWDRSNTGELFF
TRBD1	NA	TRBV18	TRBJ1-2	TGTGCCAGCTCACCACAGGGGGCCTATGGCTACACCTTC	CASSPQGAYGYTF
TRBD2	NA	TRBV7-3	TRBJ2-5	TGTGCCAGCAGCTCTAGCGGGGGTGAGGAGACCCAGTACTTC	CASSSSGGEETQYF
TRBD2	once	TRBV4-2	TRBJ2-5	TGTGCCAGCAGCCAGTTTGAGGGTGGCGGGGGGGAAAAGACCCAGTACTTC	CASSQFEGGGGEKTQYF
TRBD2	NA	TRBV4-3	TRBJ2-2	TGCGCCAGCAGCCAAGAGCGGGGGACCGGGGAGCTGTTTTTT	CASSQERGTGELFF